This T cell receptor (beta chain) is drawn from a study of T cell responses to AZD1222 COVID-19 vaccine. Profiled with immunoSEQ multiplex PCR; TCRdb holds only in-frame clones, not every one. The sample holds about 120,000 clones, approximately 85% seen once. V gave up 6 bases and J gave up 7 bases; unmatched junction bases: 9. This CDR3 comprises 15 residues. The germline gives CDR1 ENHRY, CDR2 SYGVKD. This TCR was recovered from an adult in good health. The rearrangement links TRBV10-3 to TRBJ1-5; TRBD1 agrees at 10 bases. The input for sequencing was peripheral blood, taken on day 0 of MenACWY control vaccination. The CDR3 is CAIRSGTGDRQPQHF. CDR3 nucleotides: TGTGCCATCAGATCCGGGACAGGGGATCGACAGCCCCAGCATTTT.